The 3 T cell receptor beta chains given below trace back to one sample, sequenced in a study of cytomegalovirus exposure and HLA in healthy donors. The PCR was carried out with 60 Vbeta primers and 13 Jbeta primers. The method was immunoSEQ multiplex PCR; TCRdb's version includes in-frame clones alone and lacks a portion of them. The data show roughly 120,000 clones, with over 60% seen just once and approximately 2% held by the top ten. The sequencing input was PBMCs. These receptors were collected from a man aged 18 to 35 in good health and CMV-seronegative.

This chain connects TRBV29-1 to TRBJ1-5, with D unclear. Trimming left V 2 bases short and J 6 bases short, with 11 bases between. Germline V gene sequence: CDR1 SQVTM, CDR2 ANQGSEA. The CDR3 length is 13 residues. CDR3 amino acids: CSVEITAAQPQHF. CDR3 nucleotide sequence: TGCAGCGTTGAAATTACAGCCGCTCAGCCCCAGCATTTT.

This rearrangement joins TRBV28 to TRBJ1-2; maybe TRBD1 (5 bases). Germline V gives CDR1 MDHEN, CDR2 SYDVKM. The CDR3 consists of 16 residues. V dropped 8 bases and J dropped 4 bases, with 23 bases sitting between them. This CDR3 reads CASYQGGEGRGYGYTF. CDR3 in DNA: TGTGCCAGCTACCAGGGCGGGGAGGGGAGGGGCTATGGCTACACCTTC.

The genes are TRBV28 and TRBJ2-3, with D perhaps TRBD2 (6 bases). V was shortened by 6 bases and J by 2 bases, with 18 bases between the two germline ends. Per germline, CDR1 MDHEN and CDR2 SYDVKM. The CDR3 contains 16 residues. CDR3 in amino acids: CASRGAERAFTDTQYF. The CDR3 DNA reads as TGTGCCAGCAGAGGCGCGGAGCGGGCCTTCACAGATACGCAGTATTTT.